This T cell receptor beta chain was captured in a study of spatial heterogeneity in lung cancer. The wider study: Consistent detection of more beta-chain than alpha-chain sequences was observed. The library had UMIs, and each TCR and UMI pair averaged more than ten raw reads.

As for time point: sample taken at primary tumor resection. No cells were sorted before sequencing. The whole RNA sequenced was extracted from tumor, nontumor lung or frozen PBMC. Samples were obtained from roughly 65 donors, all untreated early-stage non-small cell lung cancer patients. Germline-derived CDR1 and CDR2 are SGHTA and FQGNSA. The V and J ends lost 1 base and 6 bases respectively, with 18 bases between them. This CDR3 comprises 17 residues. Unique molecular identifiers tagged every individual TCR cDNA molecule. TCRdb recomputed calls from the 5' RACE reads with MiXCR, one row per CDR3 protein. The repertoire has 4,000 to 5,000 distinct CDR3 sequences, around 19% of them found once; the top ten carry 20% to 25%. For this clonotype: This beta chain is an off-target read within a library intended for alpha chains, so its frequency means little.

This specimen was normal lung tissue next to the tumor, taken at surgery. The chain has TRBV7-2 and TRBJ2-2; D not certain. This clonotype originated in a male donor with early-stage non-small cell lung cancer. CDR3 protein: CASSLVRVDPAAGELFF. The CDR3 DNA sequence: TGTGCCAGCAGCTTAGTCCGTGTTGACCCTGCTGCCGGGGAGCTGTTTTTT. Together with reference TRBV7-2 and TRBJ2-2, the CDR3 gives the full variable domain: GAGVSQSPSNKVTEKGKDVELRCDPISGHTALYWYRQSLGQGLEFLIYFQGNSAPDKSGLPSDRFSAERTGGSVSTLTIQRTQQEDSAVYLCASSLVRVDPAAGELFFGEGSRLTVL.